The rows below give T cell receptor beta chains drawn from one sample of a study of T-cell memory formation after mild COVID-19. Via MiXCR, TCRdb re-called the 5' RACE reads, giving one row per CDR3 protein. The sample includes 250,000 to 350,000 distinct CDR3 sequences, around 15% of them seen just once. The sample consisted of PBMCs or a T cell subset sorted from them (not recorded which). These receptors were collected from a man aged 18 to 30 who had mild COVID-19 (a few samples of this study predate the infection). Cell type and time point are not known. The CDR3 runs from the conserved cysteine through the conserved F or W. The D gene is left open where the match is weak. Clone size is given for some rows only: seen once, a few or many times, or a class if the clone is expanded.

J gene: TRBJ1-1; V gene: TRBV12-3/TRBV12-4; clone size: .; D gene: .; CDR3 protein: CASRTGLYTEAFF; CDR3 DNA: TGTGCCAGCAGAACCGGACTGTACACTGAAGCTTTCTTT
J gene: TRBJ1-2; V gene: TRBV4-1; clone size: .; D gene: .; CDR3 protein: CASSQDPRTDPPDPQSNYGYTF; CDR3 DNA: TGCGCCAGCAGCCAAGATCCCCGGACAGATCCCCCAGATCCCCAGTCTAACTATGGCTACACCTTC
J gene: TRBJ1-2; V gene: TRBV27; clone size: .; D gene: .; CDR3 protein: CASTRYAGTGDYGYTF; CDR3 DNA: TGTGCCAGCACCAGATACGCCGGGACGGGAGACTATGGCTACACCTTC
J gene: TRBJ1-6; V gene: TRBV9; clone size: few; D gene: .; CDR3 protein: CASSVGKAYNSPLHF; CDR3 DNA: TGTGCCAGCAGCGTAGGGAAGGCCTATAATTCACCCCTCCACTTT
J gene: TRBJ2-1; V gene: TRBV5-1; clone size: many; D gene: .; CDR3 protein: CASNSPGHNEQFF; CDR3 DNA: TGCGCCAGCAATTCTCCGGGACACAATGAGCAGTTCTTC
J gene: TRBJ2-3; V gene: TRBV5-1; clone size: .; D gene: TRBD2; CDR3 protein: CASSPTSGGSTDTQYF; CDR3 DNA: TGCGCCAGCAGCCCGACTAGCGGGGGGAGCACAGATACGCAGTATTTT
J gene: TRBJ2-3; V gene: TRBV5-1; clone size: few; D gene: TRBD2; CDR3 protein: CASRLNGGGVDTQYF; CDR3 DNA: TGCGCCAGCAGATTAAATGGCGGGGGGGTGGATACGCAGTATTTT
J gene: TRBJ2-3; V gene: TRBV12-3/TRBV12-4; clone size: .; D gene: TRBD2; CDR3 protein: CASRQGSGGASDTQYF; CDR3 DNA: TGTGCCAGCAGACAAGGGAGCGGGGGGGCTTCAGATACGCAGTATTTT
J gene: TRBJ1-5; V gene: TRBV12-5; clone size: .; D gene: .; CDR3 protein: CASGSYTGIQPQHF; CDR3 DNA: TGTGCTAGTGGTTCCTACACAGGGATCCAGCCCCAGCATTTT
J gene: TRBJ2-2; V gene: TRBV7-6; clone size: few; D gene: .; CDR3 protein: CASSVQQGGTGELFF; CDR3 DNA: TGTGCCAGCAGCGTTCAACAGGGCGGGACCGGGGAGCTGTTTTTT
J gene: TRBJ1-4; V gene: TRBV12-3/TRBV12-4; clone size: .; D gene: TRBD1; CDR3 protein: CASSQQGVMEKLFF; CDR3 DNA: TGTGCCAGCAGTCAACAGGGGGTTATGGAAAAACTGTTTTTT
J gene: TRBJ2-3; V gene: TRBV29-1; clone size: .; D gene: TRBD2; CDR3 protein: CSVEASGGADTQYF; CDR3 DNA: TGCAGCGTTGAAGCTAGCGGGGGGGCAGATACGCAGTATTTT
J gene: TRBJ2-1; V gene: TRBV7-9; clone size: .; D gene: TRBD2; CDR3 protein: CASSLRGLAGGLSYNEQFF; CDR3 DNA: TGTGCCAGCAGCTTAAGGGGACTAGCGGGGGGGCTCTCCTACAATGAGCAGTTCTTC
J gene: TRBJ2-3; V gene: TRBV18; clone size: .; D gene: .; CDR3 protein: CASSPGWSTDTQYF; CDR3 DNA: TGTGCCAGCTCCCCGGGATGGAGCACAGATACGCAGTATTTT
J gene: TRBJ1-3; V gene: TRBV7-7; clone size: .; D gene: .; CDR3 protein: CASSLNQGTGNTIYF; CDR3 DNA: TGTGCCAGCAGCCTAAACCAGGGGACAGGAAACACCATATATTTT
J gene: TRBJ2-1; V gene: TRBV4-3; clone size: many; D gene: .; CDR3 protein: CASSQDTGPYNEQFF; CDR3 DNA: TGCGCCAGCAGCCAAGACACAGGCCCCTACAATGAGCAGTTCTTC
J gene: TRBJ2-5; V gene: TRBV7-7; clone size: many; D gene: .; CDR3 protein: CASSSGSGGETQYF; CDR3 DNA: TGTGCTAGCAGCTCGGGATCCGGGGGCGAGACCCAGTACTTC
J gene: TRBJ2-1; V gene: TRBV12-3/TRBV12-4; clone size: .; D gene: .; CDR3 protein: CASTWASLPNNEQFF; CDR3 DNA: TGTGCCAGCACCTGGGCATCTCTCCCCAACAATGAGCAGTTCTTC
J gene: TRBJ2-1; V gene: TRBV19; clone size: few; D gene: TRBD2; CDR3 protein: CASIGPSTSGGAHEQFF; CDR3 DNA: TGTGCCAGTATCGGTCCCTCGACTAGCGGGGGGGCTCATGAGCAGTTCTTC
J gene: TRBJ2-7; V gene: TRBV7-2; clone size: few; D gene: TRBD1; CDR3 protein: CASSIGTGKSYEQYF; CDR3 DNA: TGTGCCAGCAGTATCGGGACAGGGAAGAGCTACGAGCAGTACTTC
J gene: TRBJ2-5; V gene: TRBV5-1; clone size: .; D gene: TRBD2; CDR3 protein: CASSARLAGSETQYF; CDR3 DNA: TGCGCCAGCAGCGCCAGACTAGCGGGGAGCGAGACCCAGTACTTC
J gene: TRBJ1-1; V gene: TRBV6-6; clone size: .; D gene: .; CDR3 protein: CASWRDTEAFF; CDR3 DNA: TGTGCCAGTTGGCGGGACACTGAAGCTTTCTTT
J gene: TRBJ1-1; V gene: TRBV5-1; clone size: few; D gene: .; CDR3 protein: CASGYGGTEAFF; CDR3 DNA: TGCGCCAGCGGATACGGGGGCACTGAAGCTTTCTTT